The 14 T cell receptor beta chains below all came from one sample that was sequenced in a study of shared clonotypes between healthy human individuals. Naive CD8 cells, CD45RO-negative and positively selected for CCR7, excluded terminally differentiated effector memory CD45RA+ cells. Assay used: immunoSEQ multiplex PCR; TCRdb lists only in-frame clones, some missing. The sample lists a few million clones, around 95% seen once, with about 1.7% in the top ten. The sample consisted of naive CD8+ T cells from PBMCs. The receptors here all came from a man younger than 35 in good health. Some clones in this sample may be carry-over from other donors' samples.

This rearrangement joins TRBV2 to TRBJ2-7; TRBD1 might be the D (5 bases). The germline CDR1 and CDR2 sequences are SNHLY and FYNNEI. Trimming stripped 4 bases from V and 1 base from J, with 14 bases between. CDR3 length: 15 amino acids. The CDR3 reads CASSGRPQGSYEQYF. DNA for the CDR3: TGTGCCAGCAGTGGAAGGCCGCAGGGATCCTACGAGCAGTACTTC.

The chain is built from TRBV11-2 and TRBJ2-2; D unclear. The CDR3 has 15 amino acids. V lost 1 base and J 1 base, leaving 7 bases between the germline ends. Germline CDR1 is SGHAT and CDR2 is FQNNGV. CDR3 residues: CASSLGPGNTGELFF. For the CDR3, the DNA is TGTGCCAGCAGCTTAGGTCCAGGGAACACCGGGGAGCTGTTTTTT.

In regard to this clone: The same CDR3 also results from other DNA sequences found in this sample. The chain recombines TRBV27 with TRBJ1-5; no definite D call. This CDR3 contains 14 residues. From germline, CDR1 is MNHEY and CDR2 SMNVEV (reference sequence). The V end was cut by 6 bases, the J end by 1 base, with 10 bases between. The CDR3, as DNA: TGTGCCAGCAGCCCAGTTGGGAGCAATCAGCCCCAGCATTTT. It is translated as CASSPVGSNQPQHF.

The CDR3: CASSLLAGERDEQFF. The CDR3 DNA reads as TGTGCCAGCAGCCTACTAGCGGGAGAAAGAGATGAGCAGTTCTTC. The genes are TRBV6-5 and TRBJ2-1, with 11 nucleotides matching TRBD2. This CDR3 spans 15 amino acids. CDR1 is MNHEY, CDR2 SVGAGI, per germline. The V and J ends lost 6 bases and 8 bases, in that order; junction bases with no gene match: 9.

The chain uses TRBV6-5 and TRBJ1-5; possible D gene TRBD1, 6 bases. Germline loops: CDR1 MNHEY, CDR2 SVGAGI. V lost 8 bases and J lost 4, with 15 bases in between. CDR3 length: 14 amino acids. The CDR3 coding sequence is TGTGCCAGCGGGACGGGGGGGCCTAATCAGCCCCAGCATTTT. This encodes CASGTGGPNQPQHF.

The chain couples TRBV5-4 to TRBJ2-7, with D perhaps matching TRBD2 (6 bases). The V gene's germline CDR1 is SGHNT and CDR2 YYREEE (reference sequence). With 5 bases removed from V and 5 bases from J, the gap between germline ends came to 14 bases. This CDR3 has 13 amino acids. CDR3 sequence: CASRGWRGHEQYF. The CDR3 region has the DNA TGTGCCAGCAGGGGATGGAGGGGCCACGAGCAGTACTTC.

The chain uses TRBV27 and TRBJ1-5; D is undetermined. The CDR3 consists of 12 residues. The V gene's germline CDR1 is MNHEY and CDR2 SMNVEV (reference sequence). V lost 7 bases to trimming and J lost 4 bases, with 8 bases between them. This CDR3 is CASKGPNQPQHF. CDR3 bases: TGTGCCAGCAAGGGCCCTAATCAGCCCCAGCATTTT.

The chain couples TRBV29-1 to TRBJ1-4; D possibly corresponds to TRBD1 (5 bases). V was pared by 7 bases and J by 5 bases, with 14 bases between. This CDR3 is built from 13 residues. Germline V CDR1 and CDR2: SQVTM, ANQGSEA. In nucleotides, the CDR3 is TGCAGCGCGCTGGGCAGGGCAAATGAAAAACTGTTTTTT. It yields the protein CSALGRANEKLFF.

The V call is TRBV27, the J call TRBJ1-2; D might be TRBD1 (5 bases). CDR1 and CDR2 from the germline V gene are MNHEY and SMNVEV (reference sequence). V lost 5 bases and J 3 bases, leaving 16 bases between the germline ends. This CDR3 has 15 amino acids. CDR3 sequence (DNA): TGTGCCAGCAGTCTGGGGTACGGGGGTGACTATGGCTACACCTTC. Its protein product is CASSLGYGGDYGYTF.

This chain links TRBV7-9 with TRBJ2-5; D unclear. The germline gives CDR1 SEHNR, CDR2 FQNEAQ (reference sequence). This CDR3 contains 14 residues. Trimming cost V 1 base and J 5 bases, with 11 bases left between them. CDR3 nucleotides: TGTGCCAGCAGCTTAGTAGCCCCTCGGGAGACCCAGTACTTC. Translation gives CASSLVAPRETQYF.

The V call is TRBV5-4, the J call TRBJ1-2, with 10 bases lining up with TRBD1. Germline V gene lookup returns CDR1 SGHNT and CDR2 YYREEE (reference sequence). V lost 4 bases to trimming and J lost 8 bases; unmatched junction nucleotides: 11. The CDR3 runs to 15 residues. The CDR3 sequence: CASSPGTGVTGGYTF. In DNA form, the CDR3 reads TGTGCCAGCAGCCCCGGGACAGGGGTTACAGGAGGCTACACCTTC.

V and J are TRBV28 and TRBJ1-2, with TRBD1 matching over 7 bases. In germline, CDR1 is MDHEN, CDR2 SYDVKM. This CDR3 contains 14 residues. Losses at the gene ends were 3 bases for V and 5 bases for J; bases not matched to a gene: 6. The CDR3 here is CASSLAGQTYGYTF. DNA for the CDR3: TGTGCCAGCAGTTTGGCGGGACAGACATATGGCTACACCTTC.

About this clone itself: This CDR3 is also generated by other DNA sequences in the sample. The J gene is TRBJ2-7, the V gene TRBV28; TRBD1 matches at 9 bases. V gave up 4 bases and J gave up 2 bases; unmatched junction bases: 6. Germline V gene lookup returns CDR1 MDHEN and CDR2 SYDVKM. This CDR3 region has 15 residues. CDR3 sequence reads: CASSSIRDRAYEQYF. CDR3 in DNA: TGTGCCAGCAGTTCGATCCGGGACAGGGCCTACGAGCAGTACTTC. The full variable domain, with the rest looked up from reference TRBV28 and TRBJ2-7, is DVKVTQSSRYLVKRTGEKVFLECVQDMDHENMFWYRQDPGLGLRLIYFSYDVKMKEKGDIPEGYSVSREKKERFSLILESASTNQTSMYLCASSSIRDRAYEQYFGPGTRLTVT.

The table lists this clone with a count of one. This chain links TRBV28 with TRBJ2-5, with 8 bases fitting TRBD1. This CDR3 contains 12 residues. The ends lost 8 bases at V and 5 bases at J; junction bases unmatched: 4. CDR1 is MDHEN and CDR2 is SYDVKM in the germline V gene. CDR3 in amino acids: CASEDREETQYF. The CDR3 coding sequence is TGTGCCAGCGAGGACAGGGAGGAGACCCAGTACTTC.